This is a list of T cell receptor beta chains from one sample in a study of T cell responses to AZD1222 COVID-19 vaccine. Assay used: immunoSEQ multiplex PCR; TCRdb lists only in-frame clones, some missing. The profile shows roughly 96,000 clones, around 89% of them singletons. The sample in question was peripheral blood, obtained on day 0 of AZD1222 vaccination. The receptor set was obtained from an adult in good health. Both conserved end residues are part of each CDR3. A D gene is named only where the DNA matches it firmly. A clone size is listed for some rows: how often the clone was seen (once, few, many), or a class if it is expanded.

TRBD1	TRBV7-6	.	TRBJ1-3	TGTGCCAGCAGCCCAAGGACAGGGGGGAGCTCTGGAAACACCATATATTTT	CASSPRTGGSSGNTIYF
.	TRBV20-1	.	TRBJ2-7	TGCAGTGCCGCCGCTCGGGAGCAGTACTTC	CSAAAREQYF
TRBD2	TRBV6-2/TRBV6-3	.	TRBJ2-3	TGTGCCAGCAGTATAGGACTAGCGGGGGGGCCCAGCACAGATACGCAGTATTTT	CASSIGLAGGPSTDTQYF
.	TRBV11-3	.	TRBJ2-2	TGTGCCAGCAGCTCCGGGGGTGCAGCCACCGGGGAGCTGTTTTTT	CASSSGGAATGELFF
.	TRBV6-6	.	TRBJ1-2	TGTGCCAGCAGTTACTCGAGGGAGGGGGTCGACTATGGCTACACCTTC	CASSYSREGVDYGYTF
.	TRBV11-2	.	TRBJ1-4	TGTGCCAGCAGCCTCGGACTAGATGAAAAACTGTTTTTT	CASSLGLDEKLFF
.	TRBV19	.	TRBJ2-3	TGTGCCAGTAGTATAATCAGCGGCGGCATAAGCACAGATACGCAGTATTTT	CASSIISGGISTDTQYF
TRBD1	TRBV5-1	.	TRBJ1-1	TGCGCCAGCAGCGGACAGGGGACCACTGAAGCTTTCTTT	CASSGQGTTEAFF
TRBD2	TRBV9	.	TRBJ2-2	TGTGCCAGCAGCCTCGGGGGGGCGAGCACCGGGGAGCTGTTTTTT	CASSLGGASTGELFF
TRBD1	TRBV5-6	.	TRBJ1-3	TGTGCCAGCAGCGCGGACAGGGCAGTAAACACCATATATTTT	CASSADRAVNTIYF
TRBD1	TRBV18	.	TRBJ1-4	TGTGCCAGCTCACAGGGGGCGGCGGCTGAAAAACTGTTTTTT	CASSQGAAAEKLFF
.	TRBV6-5	.	TRBJ1-5	TGTGCCAGCAGGGCCCCTGGGGGAAGCAATCAGCCCCAGCATTTT	CASRAPGGSNQPQHF
.	TRBV3-1/TRBV3-2	.	TRBJ1-2	TGTGCCAGCAGCCAAGACCACTATGGGGATGGCTACACCTTC	CASSQDHYGDGYTF
TRBD1	TRBV4-2	.	TRBJ1-4	TGTGCCAGCAGCCCGGACAGGGGGCCTGAAAAACTGTTTTTT	CASSPDRGPEKLFF
.	TRBV20-1	.	TRBJ1-2	TGCAGTGCTAGTTCAGGGGCCATCTATGGCTACACCTTC	CSASSGAIYGYTF
.	TRBV10-3	.	TRBJ1-5	TGTGCCATCAGCACGGAAAATCAGCCCCAGCATTTT	CAISTENQPQHF
.	TRBV10-3	.	TRBJ1-2	TGTGCCATCAGTGAGGGTTCGAATAACTATGGCTACACCTTC	CAISEGSNNYGYTF
TRBD1	TRBV20-1	.	TRBJ1-5	TGCAGTGCTAGTACTACATCAGGGGGCAGTCAGCCCCAGCATTTT	CSASTTSGGSQPQHF
TRBD1	TRBV10-3	.	TRBJ1-5	TGTGCCATCAGTGAGGACAGGGGGAGCAATCAGCCCCAGCATTTT	CAISEDRGSNQPQHF
TRBD1	TRBV6-4	.	TRBJ1-5	TGTGCCAGCAGTGCCTCCGGGACAGGGGGACAGCCCCAGCATTTT	CASSASGTGGQPQHF
TRBD1	TRBV6-4	once	TRBJ2-7	TGTGCCAGCAGTGACCCATGGACAGGGGCCGCCCAGGCTCGGGACGAGCAGTACTTC	CASSDPWTGAAQARDEQYF
TRBD1	TRBV5-8	.	TRBJ1-1	TGTGCCAGCAGCAAGGGACAGGGGTTTCAAGCTTTCTTT	CASSKGQGFQAFF
.	TRBV7-9	few	TRBJ2-7	TGTGCCAGCAGCTTAGAGTTTGGAGTCGGTACCTACGAGCAGTACTTC	CASSLEFGVGTYEQYF
.	TRBV28	.	TRBJ1-2	TGTGCCAGCAGATATCAAAACTATGGCTACACCTTC	CASRYQNYGYTF
.	TRBV18	.	TRBJ2-1	TGTGCCAGCTCACCATATAAGGGGCACCCCTCCTACAATGAGCAGTTCTTC	CASSPYKGHPSYNEQFF
.	TRBV5-1	.	TRBJ2-2	TGCGCCAGCAGCTTTCTGGGACAGAACACCGGGGAGCTGTTTTTT	CASSFLGQNTGELFF
.	TRBV5-1	.	TRBJ1-1	TGCGCCAGCAGCGTGGGGGGTCCGGACACTGAAGCTTTCTTT	CASSVGGPDTEAFF
.	TRBV2	.	TRBJ1-5	TGTGCCAGCAGTGAAACCAACATTCAGCCCCAGCATTTT	CASSETNIQPQHF
.	TRBV3-1/TRBV3-2	once	TRBJ1-3	TGTGCCAGCAGCCAAGGGTCCGGGTCATCTGGAAACACCATATATTTT	CASSQGSGSSGNTIYF
.	TRBV4-2	once	TRBJ1-1	TGTGCCAGCAGCCGGCAGCCGGACCAGAACACTGAAGCTTTCTTT	CASSRQPDQNTEAFF
.	TRBV3-1/TRBV3-2	.	TRBJ1-3	TGTGCCAGCAGCCAAGTCGGAAACACCATATATTTT	CASSQVGNTIYF
.	TRBV5-1	.	TRBJ2-7	TGCGCCAGCAGCTTGGGTTACAGGGTTGACGAGCAGTACTTC	CASSLGYRVDEQYF
.	TRBV19	once	TRBJ1-5	TGTGCCAGTAACCCGGGGGGCGAACAGCCCCAGCATTTT	CASNPGGEQPQHF
TRBD1	TRBV6-5	.	TRBJ1-1	TGTGCCAGCAGTCCCCGAGGGGGCTTGAACACTGAAGCTTTCTTT	CASSPRGGLNTEAFF
TRBD1	TRBV25-1	.	TRBJ1-1	TGTGCCAGCAGCCCCAGGGGGCTAAGTGAAGCTTTCTTT	CASSPRGLSEAFF
.	TRBV27	.	TRBJ2-7	TGTGCCAGCAGCCGAGTTGGACAGAAGGGACCCTACGAGCAGTACTTC	CASSRVGQKGPYEQYF
.	TRBV2	.	TRBJ1-5	TGTGCCAGCAGTACAGAGACCGGGCCCTACAATCAGCCCCAGCATTTT	CASSTETGPYNQPQHF
TRBD1	TRBV19	.	TRBJ1-3	TGTGCCATAGGACAGGGCAGAGGAAACACCATATATTTT	CAIGQGRGNTIYF
.	TRBV5-4	.	TRBJ1-5	TGTGCCAGCAGCTTGGTCGGCAGAGTGGTTCAGCCCCAGCATTTT	CASSLVGRVVQPQHF
TRBD1	TRBV19	.	TRBJ1-5	TGTGCCAGCCAGACCGGGACAGGCAACAATCAGCCCCAGCATTTT	CASQTGTGNNQPQHF
.	TRBV6-5	.	TRBJ1-2	TGTGCCAGCAGCACAATTAACTATGGCTACACCTTC	CASSTINYGYTF
TRBD1	TRBV28	.	TRBJ2-7	TGTGCCAGCAGTCCCCGGACAGGGTTAGACGAGCAGTACTTC	CASSPRTGLDEQYF
.	TRBV4-3	.	TRBJ1-1	TGCGCCAGCAGCCAATCCCCCGGGGGGGGGCTCGACACTGAAGCTTTCTTT	CASSQSPGGGLDTEAFF
TRBD1	TRBV4-3	few	TRBJ1-5	TGCGCCAGCAGCCTTCCACAGGGGGCTTATGGCAATCAGCCCCAGCATTTT	CASSLPQGAYGNQPQHF
TRBD1	TRBV24-1	.	TRBJ2-1	TGTGCCACCAGTGAACCCCGGACAGGGGGCTATGAGCAGTTCTTC	CATSEPRTGGYEQFF
TRBD1	TRBV9	.	TRBJ1-6	TGTGCCAGCAGCCCCAGGGACAGTTCCAATTCACCCCTCCACTTT	CASSPRDSSNSPLHF
.	TRBV27	.	TRBJ2-7	TGTGCCAGCAGTTCGGGCCGTGAGTCCTACGAGCAGTACTTC	CASSSGRESYEQYF
TRBD2	TRBV20-1	.	TRBJ2-7	TGCAGTGCTAGTGTGGGAGGGGACGAGCAGTACTTC	CSASVGGDEQYF
TRBD1	TRBV4-2	.	TRBJ1-1	TGTGCCAGCAGCCAAGCAGGGGGAGACGCTGAAGCTTTCTTT	CASSQAGGDAEAFF
.	TRBV24-1	.	TRBJ2-1	TGTGCCACCAGTGATTTGACGATGGTTAATGAGCAGTTCTTC	CATSDLTMVNEQFF
TRBD1	TRBV6-1	.	TRBJ1-4	TGTGCCAGCAGTAAAGGAACAGGGGTCCCTGGGGAAAAACTGTTTTTT	CASSKGTGVPGEKLFF
.	TRBV9	once	TRBJ2-3	TGTGCCAGTCACAGGACGGGCACAGATACGCAGTATTTT	CASHRTGTDTQYF
.	TRBV30	.	TRBJ2-1	TGTGCCTGGAGTGTACTCAATGAGCAGTTCTTC	CAWSVLNEQFF
TRBD2	TRBV18	.	TRBJ2-1	TGTGCCAGCTCGCGCCCGGGACTAGCGGGGGGTGAGCAGTTCTTC	CASSRPGLAGGEQFF
.	TRBV20-1	.	TRBJ1-1	TGCAGTGTACCAGACAACACTGAAGCTTTCTTT	CSVPDNTEAFF